A single sample gave rise to the 8 T cell receptor beta chains below, sequenced in a study of blood T cell repertoires in COVID-19. Repertoires were generated with immunoSEQ multiplex PCR, while TCRdb's copy carries only in-frame clones and drops some. This sample carries around 200,000 clones, around 86% of them seen once, and the ten largest clones take about 5%. The sample comprised peripheral blood. These TCRs come from a human donor in a cohort sampled during active COVID-19.

The CDR3 sequence: CASSQNGAYEQYF. The CDR3 DNA reads as TGTGCCAGCTCACAAAACGGGGCCTACGAGCAGTACTTC. V and J are TRBV18 and TRBJ2-7; perhaps TRBD2 as D (5 bases). V gave up 4 bases and J gave up 2 bases, with 9 bases separating them. The germline V gene encodes CDR1 KGHSH and CDR2 LQKENI. This CDR3 has 13 residues.

This clone was observed once. The chain recombines TRBV15 with TRBJ1-3; 12 nucleotides line up with TRBD1. Unmatched junction bases numbered 4, after V lost 4 bases and J lost 3 bases. Per germline, CDR1 LNHNV and CDR2 YYDKDF (reference sequence). The CDR3 length is 16 residues. CDR3 DNA sequence: TGTGCCACCAGCATGGGACAGGGGGCGCGTGGAAACACCATATATTTT. It encodes CATSMGQGARGNTIYF.

This clone was seen a single time. This rearrangement joins TRBV24-1 to TRBJ1-1; the D is unclear. The CDR3 extends over 13 amino acids. Between the trimmed V and J ends, which lost 0 bases and 6 bases, there was a span of 7 bases. Germline V gene sequence: CDR1 KGHDR, CDR2 SFDVKD. CDR3 sequence: CATSDLRGSEAFF. The DNA of the CDR3 is TGTGCCACCAGTGATTTGCGAGGGTCTGAAGCTTTCTTT.

The rearrangement joins TRBV30 to TRBJ1-1; D possibly corresponds to TRBD1 (6 bases). This CDR3 has 11 residues. The V end was cut by 8 bases, the J end by 4 bases, with 11 bases between. Per germline, CDR1 GTSNPN and CDR2 SVGIG (reference sequence). CDR3: CARGQITEAFF. The CDR3, as DNA: TGTGCCAGGGGACAAATCACTGAAGCTTTCTTT.

This chain joins TRBV6-2 or TRBV6-3 and TRBJ2-3; 7 bases map to TRBD1. V was pared by 5 bases and J by 7 bases, with 9 bases of the junction left unmatched. This CDR3 region has 14 residues. CDR1 and CDR2 (germline): MNHEY, SVGEGT. The CDR3 bases are TGTGCCAGCAGTCTCTGGACAGGCCGTAATACGCAGTATTTT. It encodes CASSLWTGRNTQYF.

This rearrangement joins TRBV11-2 to TRBJ2-7; 9 positions agree with TRBD2. This CDR3 has 16 residues. Germline V gene lookup returns CDR1 SGHAT and CDR2 FQNNGV. With V trimmed by 3 bases and J by 3 bases, 9 bases remained unmatched. The CDR3 loop reads CASSFLTSGAFYEQYF. Written as DNA, the CDR3 is TGTGCCAGCAGCTTTCTGACTAGCGGCGCCTTCTACGAGCAGTACTTC.

V gene TRBV24-1 combines with J gene TRBJ1-2; D is unclear. The CDR3 loop spans 11 amino acids. Trimming left V 3 bases short and J 8 bases short, with 6 bases between. Germline values: CDR1 KGHDR, CDR2 SFDVKD. Here the CDR3 DNA reads TGTGCCACCAGTGATAACCGGGGCTACACCTTC. The encoded protein is CATSDNRGYTF.

The V and J genes are TRBV5-1 and TRBJ2-7; 12 positions agree with TRBD2. V lost 3 bases and J lost 6; bases outside the gene matches: 7. CDR3 length: 15 amino acids. Germline loops: CDR1 SGHRS, CDR2 YFSETQ. The CDR3 sequence: CASSSRTSGMSEQYF. The CDR3 nucleotides read TGCGCCAGCAGCTCGAGGACTAGCGGGATGAGCGAGCAGTACTTC.